The clone carrying this T cell receptor (beta chain) was seen a few times. The data stem from a study of T-cell reconstitution after alpha-beta-depleted transplantation in children. The CDR3 extends over 17 amino acids. CDR1 is MGHRA and CDR2 is YSYEKL in the germline V gene. The V and J ends lost 0 bases and 2 bases, in that order; junction bases with no gene match: 6. Unique molecular identifiers were incorporated when the TCRbeta library was constructed. TCRdb reanalysed the PCR reads using MiXCR and keeps one entry per CDR3 protein. The sample has 350,000 to 450,000 distinct CDR3 sequences; over 20% are singletons.

V usage is TRBV4-1 and J usage is TRBJ2-3, with 9 bases aligning to TRBD2. The sample consisted of PBMCs from the stem cell graft donor, taken from the stem cell graft. This TCR derives from a human donor who donated a stem cell graft to a child with acute myeloid leukemia. The CDR3: CASSQDRGGRATDTQYF. CDR3 DNA: TGCGCCAGCAGCCAAGATCGAGGCGGGAGGGCCACAGATACGCAGTATTTT.